The 9 T cell receptor beta chains presented below share a single source sample, sequenced in a study of T cell repertoires in cytomegalovirus infection (dated by TCRdb to between 2018 and 2021). These receptors have no known antigen. Per the publication, the treatment or condition label means: in vitro stimulation with specific CMV peptide epitopes to enrich CMV-specific T cells. The data were produced on an Illumina HiSeq 1500. The raw public reads went through TCRdb reprocessing: fastp at Q25, MiXCR clone calling, in-frame beta chains kept. Each CDR3 protein appears once, grouped with its most common genes and DNA. A total of hundreds of thousands of distinct CDR3 sequences appear in this sample, around 32% of them only once. The ten largest clonotypes hold around an eighth of the sample. The input for sequencing was cultured CD8+ T cells from PBMCs, taken from culture after CMV antigen stimulation. Every receptor here comes from a human donor in good health (CMV status not recorded). Some clones in this sample may be carry-over from other donors' samples.

This clonotype showed up just a few times. The CDR3 coding sequence is TGTGCCAGCAGCCAAGGTCCAGCGGGGAGCACAGATACGCAGTATTTT. This sequence encodes CASSQGPAGSTDTQYF. This chain joins TRBV7-9 and TRBJ2-3; 7 bases are a match to TRBD2. Trimming at V came to 5 bases and at J to 0 bases, leaving 8 bases not matched to a gene. Germline CDR1 reads SEHNR; CDR2 reads FQNEAQ (reference sequence). This CDR3 is 16 amino acids long.

CDR3 region: CASSQGLGDHSNQPQHF. The DNA of the CDR3 is TGTGCCAGCAGCCAGGGCCTGGGTGACCATAGCAATCAGCCCCAGCATTTT. This rearrangement joins TRBV6-2 or TRBV6-3 to TRBJ1-5; D might be TRBD1 (5 bases). Trimming removed 6 bases from V and 0 bases from J, with 18 bases in between. Germline V gene lookup returns CDR1 MNHEY and CDR2 SVGEGT. This CDR3 is 17 amino acids long.

The chain employs TRBV6-1 and TRBJ1-3; possibly TRBD1 for D (5 bases). V was cut by 3 bases and J by 0 bases, with 9 bases left in between. CDR1 is MNHNS and CDR2 is SASEGT in the germline V gene. The CDR3 contains 15 residues. The DNA for the CDR3 is TGTGCCAGCAGTGACTACAGGAGCTCTGGAAACACCATATATTTT. As protein: CASSDYRSSGNTIYF.

At least ten counts were recorded for this clonotype. V usage is TRBV19 and J usage is TRBJ2-1, with a tentative D call TRBD1 (6 bases). This CDR3 is built from 15 residues. Germline V gene lookup returns CDR1 LNHDA and CDR2 SQIVND (reference sequence). With 3 bases removed from V and 3 bases from J, the gap between germline ends came to 12 bases. For the CDR3, the DNA is TGTGCCAGTAGTATTCGGTGGGACATCTACAATGAGCAGTTCTTC. Translated: CASSIRWDIYNEQFF.

The genes are TRBV10-2 and TRBJ2-2; D is ambiguous. Germline CDR1 is WSHSY and CDR2 is SAAADI. This CDR3 contains 12 residues. V lost 7 bases to trimming and J lost 6 bases, with 9 bases between them. The CDR3 DNA reads as TGCGCCAGCACAGATATCTCCGGGGAGCTGTTTTTT. Protein product: CASTDISGELFF.

This clonotype was picked up a small number of times. V and J are TRBV12-3 or TRBV12-4 and TRBJ1-2; possibly TRBD1 for D (5 bases). Trimming removed 7 bases at V and 6 bases at J, with 18 bases between. The CDR3 is 14 residues long. In nucleotides, the CDR3 is TGTGCCAGCACCGGGGGGGGAGGAGGGGATGGCTACACCTTC. This translates into CASTGGGGGDGYTF.

This chain links TRBV28 with TRBJ2-3; 8 bases map to TRBD2. Trimming cost V 4 bases and J 2 bases; bases outside gene matches: 11. The length of the CDR3 is 17 residues. Looked up from germline, CDR1 is MDHEN and CDR2 is SYDVKM. Written as DNA, the CDR3 is TGTGCCAGCAGTTGGCCGGGACTAGTTCCTGACACAGATACGCAGTATTTT. Amino acids: CASSWPGLVPDTDTQYF. The full variable domain, its missing parts supplied by reference TRBV28 and TRBJ2-3, is DVKVTQSSRYLVKRTGEKVFLECVQDMDHENMFWYRQDPGLGLRLIYFSYDVKMKEKGDIPEGYSVSREKKERFSLILESASTNQTSMYLCASSWPGLVPDTDTQYFGPGTRLTVL.

The gene calls are TRBV24-1 and TRBJ2-7, with D unresolved. This CDR3 spans 11 amino acids. V gave up 9 bases and J gave up 10 bases, with 15 bases separating them. Germline V gene sequence: CDR1 KGHDR, CDR2 SFDVKD. CDR3 sequence (DNA): TGTGCCACCCCCGGCAGGACGGTTCAGTACTTC. This codes for CATPGRTVQYF.

The gene calls are TRBV5-5 and TRBJ2-2; D not resolved. V lost 4 bases, J lost 7 bases, and 11 bases lay in between. Germline CDR1 SGHKS, CDR2 YYEKEE (reference sequence). The CDR3 spans 13 residues. This chain's CDR3 is CASSRRASGELFF. CDR3 nucleotides: TGTGCCAGCAGCCGCCGCGCTAGCGGGGAGCTGTTTTTT.